Below, 15 T cell receptor beta chains from the same sample are listed, as sequenced in a study of cytomegalovirus exposure and HLA in healthy donors. The PCR had 60 Vbeta and 13 Jbeta primers. Generated by immunoSEQ multiplex PCR, the TCRdb table keeps only in-frame clones and is missing some. Among some 110,000 clones, roughly 80% were seen once, and the ten largest hold 2% to 3%. The sample comprised PBMCs. Every receptor here comes from a man aged 40-49 years in good health and CMV-seronegative.

The chain carries TRBV7-8 and TRBJ1-2, with 7 bases lining up with TRBD1. Trimming at V came to 5 bases and at J to 5 bases, leaving 2 bases not matched to a gene. The CDR3 has 12 residues. Germline V gene lookup returns CDR1 SGHVS and CDR2 FQNEAQ. CDR3 in amino acids: CASSPGQYGYTF. In nucleotides, the CDR3 is TGTGCCAGCAGCCCGGGACAGTATGGCTACACCTTC.

J is TRBJ1-1 and V is TRBV5-1; 9 bases fit TRBD1. The CDR3 has 15 residues. CDR1 is SGHRS and CDR2 is YFSETQ in the germline V gene. The V gene end was trimmed by 3 bases and the J gene end by 5 bases; junction bases not matched to a gene: 8. The CDR3 coding sequence is TGCGCCAGCAGCTCTGTGACAGGGGGGAGTACTGAAGCTTTCTTT. The encoded protein is CASSSVTGGSTEAFF.

The genes are TRBV4-1 and TRBJ2-6; 8 positions match TRBD1. The V and J ends lost 1 base and 2 bases, in that order; junction bases with no gene match: 4. The length of the CDR3 is 17 residues. Per the germline V gene, CDR1 is MGHRA and CDR2 is YSYEKL. CDR3 in amino acids: CASSQGTGGTGANVLTF. Written as DNA, the CDR3 is TGCGCCAGCAGCCAAGGCACAGGGGGAACTGGGGCCAACGTCCTGACTTTC.

This clone was counted a few times. J is TRBJ1-1 and V is TRBV12-5; D perhaps matches TRBD1 (5 bases). Trimming took off 6 bases at V and 11 bases at J, with 16 bases between the two ends. This CDR3 has 12 amino acids. The germline V gene has CDR1 LGHNT and CDR2 FRNRAP. CDR3 sequence (DNA): TGTGCTAGTGGGGCGGGGGACCTTGGCGCTTTCTTT. Translated, it gives CASGAGDLGAFF.

V gene TRBV15 combines with J gene TRBJ1-2; tentative D call: TRBD1 (6 bases). The CDR3 loop spans 14 amino acids. The V and J ends lost 0 bases and 7 bases respectively, with 12 bases between them. Germline V lookup: CDR1 LNHNV, CDR2 YYDKDF (reference sequence). The CDR3 nucleotides are TGTGCCACCAGCAGAGACAGGGGCGTAGGTGGCTACACCTTC. It is translated as CATSRDRGVGGYTF.

This clone was found a few times. The rearrangement links TRBV5-1 to TRBJ2-3, with 9 positions matching TRBD2. V lost 4 bases and J lost 5; bases outside the gene matches: 8. The CDR3 extends over 15 amino acids. Germline CDR1 is SGHRS and CDR2 is YFSETQ. The CDR3 DNA reads as TGCGCCAGCAGCCTGGCGGGGGGGCCGGGAGATACGCAGTATTTT. It translates to CASSLAGGPGDTQYF.

This clone was observed a single time. J is TRBJ2-1 and V is TRBV7-2; no firm D call. The V gene lost 1 base and the J gene lost 5 bases, with 9 bases spanning the gap. CDR3 length: 14 amino acids. CDR1 and CDR2 (germline): SGHTA, FQGNSA. This chain's CDR3 is CASSLGLSDNEQFF. Here the CDR3 DNA reads TGTGCCAGCAGCTTAGGTTTATCGGACAATGAGCAGTTCTTC.

The chain links TRBV9 to TRBJ1-2; D gene unclear. The ends were cut back, 0 bases at V and 2 bases at J, with 8 bases in the middle. CDR1 and CDR2 (germline): SGDLS, YYNGEE. The CDR3 contains 14 residues. The CDR3 spells CASSVALRNYGYTF. The DNA of the CDR3 is TGTGCCAGCAGCGTAGCTCTCAGGAACTATGGCTACACCTTC.

The genes are TRBV19 and TRBJ1-4; D not certain. The CDR3 has 14 residues. Trimming cost V 7 bases and J 4 bases, with 13 bases left between them. The germline gives CDR1 LNHDA, CDR2 SQIVND (reference sequence). The CDR3: CASTPPGVNEKLFF. The CDR3 coding sequence is TGTGCCAGTACCCCCCCAGGCGTTAATGAAAAACTGTTTTTT.

The J gene is TRBJ1-2, the V gene TRBV19; D might be TRBD1 (5 bases). V was clipped by 7 bases and J by 2 bases, with 17 bases between them. This CDR3 spans 15 amino acids. Germline values: CDR1 LNHDA, CDR2 SQIVND (reference sequence). The CDR3 loop reads CASNNQQAQNYGYTF. For the CDR3, the DNA is TGTGCCAGTAATAATCAACAGGCGCAAAACTATGGCTACACCTTC.

The rearrangement joins TRBV7-6 to TRBJ1-5; D gene ambiguous. In germline, CDR1 is SGHVS, CDR2 FNYEAQ. The V gene lost 2 bases and the J gene lost 4 bases, with 6 bases spanning the gap. The CDR3 loop spans 13 amino acids. The CDR3 here is CASSLFANQPQHF. CDR3 DNA: TGTGCCAGCAGCTTATTCGCGAATCAGCCCCAGCATTTT.

This chain joins TRBV5-1 and TRBJ1-3; 8 bases line up with TRBD1. The J segment lost 0 bases and the V segment lost 4 bases, leaving 9 bases of the junction unmatched. Germline-derived CDR1 and CDR2 are SGHRS and YFSETQ. The CDR3 has 17 residues. The CDR3 DNA sequence: TGCGCCAGCAGCCAGACACCGGGACAGGCCTCTGGAAACACCATATATTTT. Its protein is CASSQTPGQASGNTIYF.

The rearrangement links TRBV2 to TRBJ2-5; 8 bases line up with TRBD1. The CDR3 is 14 residues long. With V trimmed by 5 bases and J by 2 bases, 4 bases remained unmatched. CDR1 is SNHLY, CDR2 FYNNEI, per germline. The CDR3 region has the DNA TGTGCCAGCAGTTCGGGACAGGTACAAGAGACCCAGTACTTC. Protein sequence: CASSSGQVQETQYF.

This clone was seen a handful of times. The chain has TRBV6-1 and TRBJ2-7; weak D call: TRBD2 (6 bases). Trimming removed 6 bases from V and 5 bases from J, with 14 bases in between. The CDR3 is made up of 13 amino acids. Germline lookup yields CDR1 MNHNS and CDR2 SASEGT. CDR3 residues: CASREGRYNEQYF. For the CDR3, the DNA is TGTGCCAGCAGGGAGGGTAGATATAACGAGCAGTACTTC.

This clone appeared a single time. The J gene is TRBJ2-2, the V gene TRBV19; 7 bases fit TRBD2. Trimming at V came to 3 bases and at J to 8 bases, leaving 0 bases not matched to a gene. The CDR3 totals 12 residues. Per the germline V gene, CDR1 is LNHDA and CDR2 is SQIVND (reference sequence). CDR3 in DNA: TGTGCCAGTAGTATTAGCGGGGGGGAGCTGTTTTTT. The encoded protein is CASSISGGELFF.